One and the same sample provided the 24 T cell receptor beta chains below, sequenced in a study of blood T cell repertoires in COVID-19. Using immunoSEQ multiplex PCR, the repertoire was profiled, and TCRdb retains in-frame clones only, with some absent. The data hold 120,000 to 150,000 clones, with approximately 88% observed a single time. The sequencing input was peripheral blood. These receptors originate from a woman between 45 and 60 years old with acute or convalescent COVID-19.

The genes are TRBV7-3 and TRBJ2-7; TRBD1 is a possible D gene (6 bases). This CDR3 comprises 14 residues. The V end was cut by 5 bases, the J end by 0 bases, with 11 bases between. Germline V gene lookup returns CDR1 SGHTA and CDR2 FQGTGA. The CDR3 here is CASSLDRYSYEQYF. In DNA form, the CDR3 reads TGTGCCAGCAGCCTCGACAGGTACTCCTACGAGCAGTACTTC.

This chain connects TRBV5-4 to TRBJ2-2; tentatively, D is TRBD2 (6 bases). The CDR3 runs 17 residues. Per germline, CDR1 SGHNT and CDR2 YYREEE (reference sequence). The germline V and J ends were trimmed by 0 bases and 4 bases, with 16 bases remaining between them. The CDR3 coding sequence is TGTGCCAGCAGCTTGGCCAGGCTCGGACTACCCACCGGGGAGCTGTTTTTT. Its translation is CASSLARLGLPTGELFF.

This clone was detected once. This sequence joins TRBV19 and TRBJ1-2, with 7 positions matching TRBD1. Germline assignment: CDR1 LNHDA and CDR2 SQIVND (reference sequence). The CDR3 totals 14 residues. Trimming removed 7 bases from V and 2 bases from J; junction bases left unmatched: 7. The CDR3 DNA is TGTGCCAGTATCAACCCCAGGGGGAACTATGGCTACACCTTC. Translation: CASINPRGNYGYTF.

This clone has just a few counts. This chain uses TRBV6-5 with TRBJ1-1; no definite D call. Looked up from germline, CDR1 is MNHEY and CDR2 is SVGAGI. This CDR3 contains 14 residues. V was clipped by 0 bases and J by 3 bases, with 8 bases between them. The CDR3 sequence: CASSYSREYTEAFF. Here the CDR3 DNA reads TGTGCCAGCAGTTACTCGAGGGAGTACACTGAAGCTTTCTTT.

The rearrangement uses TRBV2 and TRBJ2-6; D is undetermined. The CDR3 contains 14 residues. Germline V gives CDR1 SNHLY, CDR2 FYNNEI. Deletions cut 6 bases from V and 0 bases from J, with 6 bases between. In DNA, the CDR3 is TGTGCCAGCAGGTACAGCTCTGGGGCCAACGTCCTGACTTTC. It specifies CASRYSSGANVLTF. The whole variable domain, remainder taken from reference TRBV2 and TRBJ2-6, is EPEVTQTPSHQVTQMGQEVILRCVPISNHLYFYWYRQILGQKVEFLVSFYNNEISEKSEIFDDQFSVERPDGSNFTLKIRSTKLEDSAMYFCASRYSSGANVLTFGAGSRLTVL.

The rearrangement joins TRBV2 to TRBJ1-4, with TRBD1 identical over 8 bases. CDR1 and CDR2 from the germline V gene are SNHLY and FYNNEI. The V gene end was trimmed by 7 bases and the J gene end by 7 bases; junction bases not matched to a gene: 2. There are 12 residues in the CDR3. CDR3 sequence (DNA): TGTGCCAGCAACACAGGGGGTGAAAAACTGTTTTTT. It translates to CASNTGGEKLFF.

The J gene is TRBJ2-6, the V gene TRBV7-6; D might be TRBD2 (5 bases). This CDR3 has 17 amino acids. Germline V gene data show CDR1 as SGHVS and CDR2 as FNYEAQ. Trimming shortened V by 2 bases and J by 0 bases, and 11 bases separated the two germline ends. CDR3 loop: CASSLFEGYSGANVLTF. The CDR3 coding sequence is TGTGCCAGCAGCTTATTTGAGGGTTACTCTGGGGCCAACGTCCTGACTTTC.

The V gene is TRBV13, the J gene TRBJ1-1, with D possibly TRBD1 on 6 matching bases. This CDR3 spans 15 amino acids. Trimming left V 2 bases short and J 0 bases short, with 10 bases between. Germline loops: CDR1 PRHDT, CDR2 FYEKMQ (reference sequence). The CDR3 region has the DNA TGTGCCAGCAGCTTACAGGGGCCGATGAACACTGAAGCTTTCTTT. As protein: CASSLQGPMNTEAFF.

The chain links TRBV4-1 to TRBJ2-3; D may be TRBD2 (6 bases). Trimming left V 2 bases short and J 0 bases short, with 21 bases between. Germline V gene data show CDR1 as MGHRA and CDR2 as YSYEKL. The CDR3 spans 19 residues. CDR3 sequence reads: CASSQRVLAGGVSTDTQYF. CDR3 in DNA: TGCGCCAGCAGCCAAAGGGTGCTTGCCGGCGGGGTGAGCACAGATACGCAGTATTTT.

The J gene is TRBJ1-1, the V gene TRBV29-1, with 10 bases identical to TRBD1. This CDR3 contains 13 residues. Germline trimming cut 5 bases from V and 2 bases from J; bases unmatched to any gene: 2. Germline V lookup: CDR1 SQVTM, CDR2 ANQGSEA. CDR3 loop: CSVRQGANTEAFF. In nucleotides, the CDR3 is TGCAGCGTTAGACAGGGGGCAAACACTGAAGCTTTCTTT.

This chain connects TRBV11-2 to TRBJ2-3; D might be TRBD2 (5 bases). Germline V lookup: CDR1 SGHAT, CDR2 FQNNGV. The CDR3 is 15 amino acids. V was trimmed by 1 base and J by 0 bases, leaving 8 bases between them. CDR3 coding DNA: TGTGCCAGCAGCTTAGTCGGGGTCAGCACAGATACGCAGTATTTT. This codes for CASSLVGVSTDTQYF.

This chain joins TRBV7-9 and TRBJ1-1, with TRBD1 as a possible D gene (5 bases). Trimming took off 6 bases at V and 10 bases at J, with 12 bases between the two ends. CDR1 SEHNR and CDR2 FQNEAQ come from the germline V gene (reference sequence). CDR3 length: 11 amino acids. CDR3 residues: CASSPGFAAFF. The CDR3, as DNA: TGTGCCAGCAGTCCAGGGTTCGCAGCTTTCTTT.

DNA of the CDR3: TGTGCCGCCCAGGGGGGAGACTATGGCTACACCTTC. This encodes CAAQGGDYGYTF. The gene calls are TRBV10-3 and TRBJ1-2; TRBD1 agrees at 7 bases. CDR3 length equals 12 residues. V dropped 11 bases and J dropped 3; count of bases not matched to a gene: 6. Germline V CDR1 and CDR2: ENHRY, SYGVKD.

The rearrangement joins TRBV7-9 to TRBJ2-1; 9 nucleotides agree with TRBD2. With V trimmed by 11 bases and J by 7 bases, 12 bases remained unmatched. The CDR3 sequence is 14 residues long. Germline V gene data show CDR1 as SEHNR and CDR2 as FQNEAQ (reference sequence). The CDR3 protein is CAFNTGLAFNEQFF. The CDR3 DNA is TGTGCCTTCAATACGGGACTAGCCTTTAATGAGCAGTTCTTC.

CDR3 sequence (DNA): TGTGCCAGCAGCTATGTGGGGGCCGGGGCCAACGTCCTGACTTTC. Protein: CASSYVGAGANVLTF. J is TRBJ2-6 and V is TRBV13; D possibly corresponds to TRBD1 (6 bases). The germline V gene encodes CDR1 PRHDT and CDR2 FYEKMQ (reference sequence). The CDR3 runs to 15 residues. The V gene lost 4 bases and the J gene lost 4 bases, with 11 bases spanning the gap.

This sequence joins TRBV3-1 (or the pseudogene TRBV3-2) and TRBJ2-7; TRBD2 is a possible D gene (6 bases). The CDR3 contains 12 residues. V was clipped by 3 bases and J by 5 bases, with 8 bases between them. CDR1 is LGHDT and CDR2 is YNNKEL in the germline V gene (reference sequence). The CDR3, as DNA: TGTGCCAGCAGCCAGACGGGGGACGAGCAGTACTTC. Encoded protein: CASSQTGDEQYF.

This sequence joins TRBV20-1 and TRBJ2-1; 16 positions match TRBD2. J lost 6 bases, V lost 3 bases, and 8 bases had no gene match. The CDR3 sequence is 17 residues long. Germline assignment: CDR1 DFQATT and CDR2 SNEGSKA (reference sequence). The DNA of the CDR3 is TGCAGTGCTAGTTGGGGACTAGCGGGGGGGCTGGGCAATGAGCAGTTCTTC. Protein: CSASWGLAGGLGNEQFF.

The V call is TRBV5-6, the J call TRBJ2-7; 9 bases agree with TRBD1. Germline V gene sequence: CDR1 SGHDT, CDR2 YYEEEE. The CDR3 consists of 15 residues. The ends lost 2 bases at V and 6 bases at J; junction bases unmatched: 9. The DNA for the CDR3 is TGTGCCAGCAGCTTAAGGACAGGGGATTGGTCCGAGCAGTACTTC. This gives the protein CASSLRTGDWSEQYF.

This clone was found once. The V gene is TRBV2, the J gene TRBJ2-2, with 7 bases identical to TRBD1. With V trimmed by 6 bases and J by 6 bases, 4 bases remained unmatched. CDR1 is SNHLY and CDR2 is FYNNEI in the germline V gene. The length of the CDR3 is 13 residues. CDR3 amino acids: CASSDRVAGELFF. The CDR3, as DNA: TGTGCCAGCAGCGACAGGGTTGCCGGGGAGCTGTTTTTT.

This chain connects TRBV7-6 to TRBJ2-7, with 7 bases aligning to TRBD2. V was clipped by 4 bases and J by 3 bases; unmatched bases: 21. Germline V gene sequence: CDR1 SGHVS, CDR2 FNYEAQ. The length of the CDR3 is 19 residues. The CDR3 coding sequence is TGTGCCAGCAGCTCGGCTATGGGGGGGGGTAAGGTTTCTCGCTACGAGCAGTACTTC. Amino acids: CASSSAMGGGKVSRYEQYF.

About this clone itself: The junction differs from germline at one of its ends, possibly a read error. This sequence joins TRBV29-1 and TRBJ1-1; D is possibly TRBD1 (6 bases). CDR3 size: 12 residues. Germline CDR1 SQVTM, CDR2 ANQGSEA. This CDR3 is CSVEGGGTEAFF. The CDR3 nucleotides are TGCAGCGTGGAAGGGGGGGGCACTGAAGCTTTCTTT.

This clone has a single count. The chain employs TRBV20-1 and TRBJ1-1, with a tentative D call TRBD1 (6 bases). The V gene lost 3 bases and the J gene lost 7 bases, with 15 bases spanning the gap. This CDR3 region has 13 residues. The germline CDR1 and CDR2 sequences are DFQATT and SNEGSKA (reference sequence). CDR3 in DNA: TGCAGTGCTAGTAGGCAGGGGAGAGGTGAAGCTTTCTTT. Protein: CSASRQGRGEAFF.

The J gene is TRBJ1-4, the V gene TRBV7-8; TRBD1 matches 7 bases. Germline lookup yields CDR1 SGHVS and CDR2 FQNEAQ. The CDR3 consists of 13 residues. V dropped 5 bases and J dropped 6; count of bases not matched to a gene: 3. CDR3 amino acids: CASSLTGHEKLFF. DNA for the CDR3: TGTGCCAGCAGCCTGACAGGGCATGAAAAACTGTTTTTT.

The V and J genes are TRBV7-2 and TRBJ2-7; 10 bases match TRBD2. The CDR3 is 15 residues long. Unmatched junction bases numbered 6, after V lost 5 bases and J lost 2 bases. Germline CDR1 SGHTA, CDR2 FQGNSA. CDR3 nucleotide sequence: TGTGCCAGCAGCATAATAGCGGGGGGCCCCTACGAGCAGTACTTC. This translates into CASSIIAGGPYEQYF.